These 18 T cell receptor beta chains were all obtained from the same sample, sequenced in a study of T cells in Graves' hyperthyroidism and ophthalmopathy. Using RNA transcripts as the source, TCR beta CDR3 regions were amplified. The HTBI primer set drove a first-round RT-PCR of the TCR CDR3. TCRdb fed the multiplex PCR reads into MiXCR, producing one record per CDR3 protein. The sample consists of some 300,000 distinct CDR3 sequences, roughly 19% of them appearing once. The sequenced sample was blood. These receptors were collected from a man in his fifties with Graves' ophthalmopathy.

The chain combines TRBV28 with TRBJ2-7, with no clear D. Trimming pared 5 bases from V and 6 bases from J, leaving 14 bases between. The germline gives CDR1 MDHEN, CDR2 SYDVKM. The length of the CDR3 is 13 residues. In DNA, the CDR3 is TGTGCCAGCAGTCTGGCAATCGTCCGCGAGCAGTACTTC. Protein product: CASSLAIVREQYF.

As concerns this clonotype: One end of the junction does not line up with germline, which may come from a read error. V and J are TRBV5-4 and TRBJ2-2, with D perhaps matching TRBD2 (6 bases). The CDR3 is made up of 15 amino acids. Looked up from germline, CDR1 is SGHNT and CDR2 is YYREEE (reference sequence). The CDR3 is CANSLGGGNTGELFF. DNA for the CDR3: TGTGCCAACAGCTTGGGAGGTGGGAACACCGGGGAGCTGTTTTTT.

This clonotype was seen a few times. V is TRBV2 and J is TRBJ1-5; 7 bases map to TRBD1. CDR1 and CDR2 (germline): SNHLY, FYNNEI. The CDR3 consists of 15 residues. V was clipped by 7 bases and J by 0 bases; unmatched bases: 6. For the CDR3, the DNA is TGTGCCAGCAAGAGGGGACAGCATAGCAATCAGCCCCAGCATTTT. Its protein is CASKRGQHSNQPQHF.

This clonotype was recorded a few times. The genes are TRBV6-1 and TRBJ1-5; D possibly corresponds to TRBD1 (5 bases). Trimming took 2 bases from V and 4 from J, leaving 15 bases between them. The CDR3 is 16 amino acids. CDR1 MNHNS and CDR2 SASEGT come from the germline V gene. Here the CDR3 reads CASSERATGENQPQHF. The DNA for the CDR3 is TGTGCCAGCAGTGAAAGGGCAACAGGCGAGAATCAGCCCCAGCATTTT.

This clonotype was seen repeatedly, ten times or more. The chain recombines TRBV5-1 with TRBJ2-7; a possible D gene is TRBD2 (6 bases). This CDR3 region has 15 residues. V shed 0 bases and J shed 7 bases, with 17 bases lying between them. CDR1 and CDR2 from the germline V gene are SGHRS and YFSETQ. CDR3 region: CASSLAGGGAEEQYF. The DNA of the CDR3 is TGCGCCAGCAGCTTGGCCGGTGGAGGGGCGGAAGAGCAGTACTTC.

This clonotype was observed a few times. The rearrangement links TRBV10-3 to TRBJ2-7; 8 nucleotides agree with TRBD2. J lost 4 bases, V lost 0 bases, and 2 bases had no gene match. CDR3 length equals 14 residues. Germline CDR1 and CDR2: ENHRY and SYGVKD. CDR3 sequence (DNA): TGTGCCATCAGTGAGTCAAGCGGGAGTTACGAGCAGTACTTC. Its translation: CAISESSGSYEQYF.

In the case of this clonotype: A much larger clonotype is one base distant, so this may be a read error. J is TRBJ1-1 and V is TRBV28; TRBD1 might be the D (5 bases). CDR1 is MDHEN and CDR2 is SYDVKM in the germline V gene. The length of the CDR3 is 13 residues. CDR3 nucleotides: TGTGCCAGCAGTTTCCGACAGTACACTGGAGCTTTCTTT. Translated: CASSFRQYTGAFF.

This sequence joins TRBV5-1 and TRBJ1-2; 8 nucleotides agree with TRBD1. J lost 7 bases, V lost 3 bases, and 5 bases had no gene match. The CDR3 consists of 13 residues. Germline CDR1 reads SGHRS; CDR2 reads YFSETQ. CDR3 DNA sequence: TGCGCCAGCAGCTCGGACAGGGTGGTTGGCTACACCTTC. It encodes CASSSDRVVGYTF.

This clonotype was seen many times. The chain has TRBV7-6 and TRBJ2-7; D might be TRBD1 or TRBD2, each matching 5 bases. The CDR3 sequence is 15 residues long. V shed 5 bases and J shed 0 bases, with 14 bases lying between them. Germline assignment: CDR1 SGHVS and CDR2 FNYEAQ. The CDR3 is CASSARDASSYEQYF. CDR3 sequence (DNA): TGTGCCAGCAGCGCAAGGGACGCGAGCTCCTACGAGCAGTACTTC.

In its sample, this clonotype was seen many times. The chain's CDR3 is CASSQVGWNTEAFF. The CDR3 coding sequence is TGCGCCAGCAGCCAGGTGGGGTGGAACACTGAAGCTTTCTTT. This chain connects TRBV5-1 to TRBJ1-1, with D hard to call. The V gene's germline CDR1 is SGHRS and CDR2 YFSETQ. V lost 4 bases and J 1 base, leaving 11 bases between the germline ends. This CDR3 is built from 14 residues. Using reference TRBV5-1 and TRBJ1-1 for the parts outside the CDR3, the full variable domain is KAGVTQTPRYLIKTRGQQVTLSCSPISGHRSVSWYQQTPGQGLQFLFEYFSETQRNKGNFPGRFSGRQFSNSRSEMNVSTLELGDSALYLCASSQVGWNTEAFFGQGTRLTVV.

The genes are TRBV20-1 and TRBJ1-3; D is unresolved. Germline V gene data show CDR1 as DFQATT and CDR2 as SNEGSKA (reference sequence). This CDR3 is built from 12 residues. V lost 5 bases and J 0 bases, leaving 5 bases between the germline ends. CDR3 sequence reads: CSAPDSGNTIYF. The CDR3 nucleotides are TGCAGTGCTCCTGACTCTGGAAACACCATATATTTT.

V is TRBV20-1 and J is TRBJ1-3; a possible D gene is TRBD1 (6 bases). Germline V gene data show CDR1 as DFQATT and CDR2 as SNEGSKA (reference sequence). V was shortened by 6 bases and J by 0 bases, with 18 bases between the two germline ends. CDR3 length: 16 residues. The CDR3 nucleotides are TGCAGTGCCAGGGGAAACGGACCCTCCTCTGGAAACACCATATATTTT. Protein sequence: CSARGNGPSSGNTIYF.

This clonotype was recorded many times. The V gene is TRBV18, the J gene TRBJ2-7; D might be TRBD2 (5 bases). In germline, CDR1 is KGHSH, CDR2 LQKENI. There are 15 residues in the CDR3. V gave up 0 bases and J gave up 4 bases, with 13 bases separating them. The DNA for the CDR3 is TGTGCCAGCTCACCACCCGGGATTGGGGATTACGAGCAGTACTTC. It is translated as CASSPPGIGDYEQYF.

This clonotype was observed a handful of times. The chain couples TRBV12-3 or TRBV12-4 to TRBJ2-3; 7 nucleotides line up with TRBD2. The CDR3 consists of 14 residues. V gave up 6 bases and J gave up 3 bases; unmatched junction bases: 6. CDR3 nucleotides: TGTGCCAGCAGGCGACTAGCAGGTACAGATACGCAGTATTTT. Amino acids: CASRRLAGTDTQYF.

Only a few counts were recorded for this clonotype. The rearrangement links TRBV11-2 to TRBJ1-2, with D possibly matching TRBD1 (5 bases). The CDR3 is made up of 15 amino acids. From germline, CDR1 is SGHAT and CDR2 FQNNGV. Trimming stripped 5 bases from V and 2 bases from J, with 15 bases between. The CDR3 sequence is CASSVGTANNYGYTF. Here the CDR3 DNA reads TGTGCCAGCAGCGTCGGGACGGCGAACAACTATGGCTACACCTTC.

A remark on this clonotype: A much larger clone differs by one base, so this may be a read error. This rearrangement joins TRBV7-2 to TRBJ2-1; D perhaps matches TRBD2 (5 bases). Germline V CDR1 and CDR2: SGHTA, FQGNSA. The CDR3 consists of 15 residues. CDR3 sequence: CASSLLGSSYNEQSF. The DNA for the CDR3 is TGTGCCAGCAGCTTATTAGGGAGCTCCTACAATGAGCAGTCCTTC.

The sample holds a few counts of this clonotype. The chain uses TRBV6-1 and TRBJ2-1; 12 positions match TRBD1. Per the germline V gene, CDR1 is MNHNS and CDR2 is SASEGT. The CDR3 runs 15 residues. J gave up 7 bases and V 5 bases, and 6 bases lay outside the gene matches. Written as DNA, the CDR3 is TGTGCCAGCAGTTTTGGGACAGGGGGCAGGAATGAGCAGTTCTTC. Translated, it gives CASSFGTGGRNEQFF.

The chain carries TRBV10-2 and TRBJ2-5; D remains unclear. Germline CDR1 is WSHSY and CDR2 is SAAADI. This CDR3 is built from 14 residues. V lost 5 bases, J lost 7 bases, and 17 bases lay in between. CDR3 protein: CASSPGSRIGTQYF. The CDR3 region has the DNA TGCGCCAGCAGTCCCGGGTCTCGAATCGGGACCCAGTACTTC.